A selection of T cell receptor beta chains follows, all from one sample in a study of identical twins. A single record per CDR3 protein comes from TCRdb applying MiXCR to the 5' RACE reads. The sample lists around 95,000 distinct CDR3 sequences; around 5.5% were seen once. Sequenced input: memory T cells sorted from blood. The receptor source for this set is a woman between 45 and 60 years old in good health. The CDR3 runs from the conserved cysteine through the conserved F or W. The D gene is left open where the match is weak. Expanded clones are given a class, and other clones once, few, many or no size at all.

abundance: many; v_gene: TRBV20-1; d_gene: -; j_gene: TRBJ1-2; CDR3aa: CSAPDRGLNGYTF; CDR3nt: TGCAGTGCACCCGACCGGGGACTCAATGGCTACACCTTC
abundance: many; v_gene: TRBV6-2/TRBV6-3; d_gene: -; j_gene: TRBJ2-1; CDR3aa: CASVERANNEQFF; CDR3nt: TGTGCCAGCGTGGAGCGGGCCAACAATGAGCAGTTCTTC
abundance: many; v_gene: TRBV5-1; d_gene: -; j_gene: TRBJ2-1; CDR3aa: CASSASGGYNEQFF; CDR3nt: TGCGCCAGCAGCGCCAGCGGTGGGTACAATGAGCAGTTCTTC
abundance: many; v_gene: TRBV29-1; d_gene: -; j_gene: TRBJ1-5; CDR3aa: CSVEAGAGGPQHF; CDR3nt: TGCAGCGTTGAAGCCGGGGCCGGAGGGCCCCAGCATTTT
abundance: -; v_gene: TRBV12-3/TRBV12-4; d_gene: -; j_gene: TRBJ1-4; CDR3aa: CASRASRKLFF; CDR3nt: TGTGCCAGCAGGGCGAGCCGAAAACTGTTTTTT
abundance: few; v_gene: TRBV14; d_gene: -; j_gene: TRBJ2-1; CDR3aa: CASSPRPYNEQFF; CDR3nt: TGTGCCAGCAGCCCTAGGCCCTACAATGAGCAGTTCTTC
abundance: many; v_gene: TRBV6-4; d_gene: TRBD2; j_gene: TRBJ2-3; CDR3aa: CASSVAGDTDTQYF; CDR3nt: TGTGCCAGCAGTGTAGCGGGTGACACAGATACGCAGTATTTT
abundance: many; v_gene: TRBV20-1; d_gene: -; j_gene: TRBJ2-7; CDR3aa: CSARDVRGGDNYEQYF; CDR3nt: TGCAGTGCTAGAGATGTCAGGGGAGGGGATAACTACGAGCAGTACTTC
abundance: few; v_gene: TRBV12-5; d_gene: TRBD2; j_gene: TRBJ2-7; CDR3aa: CASGLPTSGSFSEQYF; CDR3nt: TGTGCTAGTGGTTTGCCTACTAGCGGGAGTTTTTCCGAGCAGTACTTC
abundance: few; v_gene: TRBV29-1; d_gene: -; j_gene: TRBJ2-7; CDR3aa: CSAYRGGDEQYF; CDR3nt: TGCAGCGCCTACAGGGGGGGGGACGAGCAGTACTTC
abundance: once; v_gene: TRBV19; d_gene: TRBD2; j_gene: TRBJ2-5; CDR3aa: CASSITSGSETLYF; CDR3nt: TGTGCCAGTAGTATCACTAGCGGGAGTGAGACCCTGTACTTC
abundance: -; v_gene: TRBV5-8; d_gene: -; j_gene: TRBJ2-5; CDR3aa: CASSFGSGEETQYF; CDR3nt: TGTGCCAGCAGCTTCGGTAGCGGAGAAGAGACCCAGTACTTC
abundance: -; v_gene: TRBV20-1; d_gene: TRBD2; j_gene: TRBJ2-3; CDR3aa: CSAPSSGRWGHTQYF; CDR3nt: TGCAGTGCTCCGAGTAGCGGGAGATGGGGGCATACGCAGTATTTT
abundance: many; v_gene: TRBV7-8; d_gene: -; j_gene: TRBJ2-1; CDR3aa: CASSLENTYNEQFF; CDR3nt: TGTGCCAGCAGCTTAGAGAACACCTACAATGAGCAGTTCTTC
abundance: -; v_gene: TRBV30; d_gene: -; j_gene: TRBJ2-2; CDR3aa: CAWSRGSGELFF; CDR3nt: TGTGCCTGGAGTCGGGGGTCCGGGGAGCTGTTTTTT
abundance: many; v_gene: TRBV20-1; d_gene: TRBD1; j_gene: TRBJ2-1; CDR3aa: CSAPRGSSYNEQFF; CDR3nt: TGCAGTGCGCCCAGGGGGAGCTCCTACAATGAGCAGTTCTTC
abundance: -; v_gene: TRBV5-1; d_gene: -; j_gene: TRBJ2-3; CDR3aa: CASSTSDRPVTDTQYF; CDR3nt: TGCGCCAGCAGCACCTCGGACCGACCGGTCACAGATACGCAGTATTTT
abundance: few; v_gene: TRBV24-1; d_gene: -; j_gene: TRBJ2-7; CDR3aa: CATSERPGLPLYEQYF; CDR3nt: TGTGCCACCAGTGAAAGACCAGGGTTACCCCTCTACGAGCAGTACTTC
abundance: many; v_gene: TRBV9; d_gene: -; j_gene: TRBJ2-7; CDR3aa: CASSIGPSPYEQYF; CDR3nt: TGTGCCAGCAGTATTGGACCTAGTCCTTACGAGCAGTACTTC
abundance: few; v_gene: TRBV19; d_gene: TRBD1; j_gene: TRBJ1-5; CDR3aa: CATSRQGDQPQHF; CDR3nt: TGTGCCACTTCTCGACAGGGGGATCAGCCCCAGCATTTT
abundance: many; v_gene: TRBV29-1; d_gene: -; j_gene: TRBJ2-3; CDR3aa: CSAEGNADTQYF; CDR3nt: TGCAGCGCCGAGGGAAACGCAGATACGCAGTATTTT
abundance: many; v_gene: TRBV10-3; d_gene: -; j_gene: TRBJ1-1; CDR3aa: CASNRDGRNTEAFF; CDR3nt: TGTGCTTCTAACCGGGACGGTAGGAACACTGAAGCTTTCTTT
abundance: -; v_gene: TRBV6-5; d_gene: -; j_gene: TRBJ2-5; CDR3aa: CASSRDQTQYF; CDR3nt: TGTGCCAGCAGTCGGGACCAGACCCAGTACTTC
abundance: -; v_gene: TRBV24-1; d_gene: -; j_gene: TRBJ2-1; CDR3aa: CATGLAVYNEQFF; CDR3nt: TGTGCCACCGGTTTAGCGGTCTACAATGAGCAGTTCTTC
abundance: many; v_gene: TRBV20-1; d_gene: TRBD1; j_gene: TRBJ1-2; CDR3aa: CSARYGTGGRYTF; CDR3nt: TGCAGTGCTAGATATGGGACAGGGGGCCGATACACCTTC
abundance: many; v_gene: TRBV6-2/TRBV6-3; d_gene: TRBD2; j_gene: TRBJ2-1; CDR3aa: CASRPYGGANEQFF; CDR3nt: TGTGCCAGCAGACCATACGGGGGGGCCAATGAGCAGTTCTTC
abundance: many; v_gene: TRBV9; d_gene: TRBD1; j_gene: TRBJ1-6; CDR3aa: CASSPSGTALSPLHF; CDR3nt: TGTGCCAGCAGCCCCTCCGGGACAGCGCTTTCACCCCTCCACTTT
abundance: many; v_gene: TRBV12-3/TRBV12-4; d_gene: TRBD2; j_gene: TRBJ2-1; CDR3aa: CASRGGPLAGGPLF; CDR3nt: TGTGCCAGCAGAGGCGGGCCGTTAGCGGGAGGGCCCCTCTTC
abundance: many; v_gene: TRBV20-1; d_gene: TRBD2; j_gene: TRBJ2-3; CDR3aa: CSATQFTSGIQDTQYF; CDR3nt: TGCAGTGCGACCCAATTCACTAGCGGGATTCAAGATACGCAGTATTTT
abundance: many; v_gene: TRBV4-1; d_gene: TRBD2; j_gene: TRBJ2-5; CDR3aa: CASSPGGRGETQYF; CDR3nt: TGCGCCAGCAGCCCCGGCGGGAGGGGAGAGACCCAGTACTTC
abundance: many; v_gene: TRBV7-6; d_gene: TRBD1; j_gene: TRBJ2-7; CDR3aa: CASSSRQGALYEQYF; CDR3nt: TGTGCCAGCAGCTCCAGACAGGGGGCATTGTACGAGCAGTACTTC
abundance: many; v_gene: TRBV3-1; d_gene: TRBD2; j_gene: TRBJ2-4; CDR3aa: CASSQGTSRSAW; CDR3nt: TGTGCCAGCAGCCAAGGGACTAGCCGATCCGCTTGG
abundance: many; v_gene: TRBV20-1; d_gene: TRBD1; j_gene: TRBJ2-7; CDR3aa: CSALSLDRDEQYF; CDR3nt: TGCAGTGCTCTGTCGCTGGACAGGGACGAGCAGTACTTC
abundance: many; v_gene: TRBV7-2; d_gene: -; j_gene: TRBJ2-7; CDR3aa: CASSSRGTPVAYEQYF; CDR3nt: TGTGCCAGCAGCTCGAGGGGGACTCCCGTTGCCTACGAGCAGTACTTC
abundance: many; v_gene: TRBV4-1; d_gene: TRBD2; j_gene: TRBJ2-7; CDR3aa: CASSQGREDLAQYF; CDR3nt: TGCGCCAGCAGCCAGGGACGGGAGGATCTCGCGCAGTACTTC
abundance: many; v_gene: TRBV5-1; d_gene: -; j_gene: TRBJ2-7; CDR3aa: CASSLDRVKYF; CDR3nt: TGCGCCAGCAGCTTGGATCGGGTAAAGTACTTC
abundance: few; v_gene: TRBV11-2; d_gene: -; j_gene: TRBJ1-2; CDR3aa: CASSLGSGAYGYTF; CDR3nt: TGTGCCAGCAGCTTAGGCTCCGGGGCGTATGGCTACACCTTC
abundance: many; v_gene: TRBV20-1; d_gene: TRBD1; j_gene: TRBJ2-7; CDR3aa: CSAPITGGREQYF; CDR3nt: TGCAGTGCTCCAATCACAGGGGGTCGCGAGCAGTACTTC
abundance: many; v_gene: TRBV3-1; d_gene: -; j_gene: TRBJ2-1; CDR3aa: CASSQVGDEQFF; CDR3nt: TGTGCCAGCAGCCAAGTGGGGGATGAGCAGTTCTTC
abundance: -; v_gene: TRBV6-2/TRBV6-3; d_gene: -; j_gene: TRBJ2-5; CDR3aa: CASSWPGRFVETQYF; CDR3nt: TGTGCCAGCAGCTGGCCAGGGAGATTTGTAGAGACCCAGTACTTC
abundance: many; v_gene: TRBV5-1; d_gene: -; j_gene: TRBJ1-2; CDR3aa: CASSLDRHRYTF; CDR3nt: TGCGCCAGCAGCCTAGACAGGCATCGCTACACCTTC
abundance: many; v_gene: TRBV7-2; d_gene: -; j_gene: TRBJ1-1; CDR3aa: CASSLAPGNTEAFF; CDR3nt: TGTGCCAGCAGCTTAGCTCCAGGGAACACTGAAGCTTTCTTT
abundance: -; v_gene: TRBV18; d_gene: TRBD2; j_gene: TRBJ2-2; CDR3aa: CASSRTSGKNTGELFF; CDR3nt: TGTGCCAGCTCGAGGACTAGCGGGAAGAACACCGGGGAGCTGTTTTTT
abundance: many; v_gene: TRBV11-3; d_gene: -; j_gene: TRBJ1-1; CDR3aa: CASRSNTEAFF; CDR3nt: TGTGCCAGCAGATCGAACACTGAAGCTTTCTTT
abundance: many; v_gene: TRBV6-5; d_gene: -; j_gene: TRBJ1-2; CDR3aa: CASSYAGEGRGYTF; CDR3nt: TGTGCCAGCAGTTACGCCGGGGAGGGTAGGGGCTACACCTTC
abundance: -; v_gene: TRBV2; d_gene: -; j_gene: TRBJ2-5; CDR3aa: CASRDYLETQYF; CDR3nt: TGTGCCAGCAGGGACTACCTGGAGACCCAGTACTTC
abundance: many; v_gene: TRBV4-1; d_gene: -; j_gene: TRBJ2-3; CDR3aa: CASSQEGLRADTQYF; CDR3nt: TGCGCCAGCAGCCAAGAGGGCTTGAGAGCAGATACGCAGTATTTT
abundance: many; v_gene: TRBV7-8; d_gene: -; j_gene: TRBJ2-1; CDR3aa: CASSKRMAVEQFF; CDR3nt: TGTGCCAGCAGCAAAAGGATGGCCGTCGAGCAGTTCTTC
abundance: medium-sized; v_gene: TRBV29-1; d_gene: -; j_gene: TRBJ2-3; CDR3aa: CSVVTSYVTQYF; CDR3nt: TGCAGCGTTGTTACTAGCTACGTTACGCAGTATTTT
abundance: many; v_gene: TRBV12-3/TRBV12-4; d_gene: -; j_gene: TRBJ2-1; CDR3aa: CASSPAGTAYNEQFF; CDR3nt: TGTGCCAGCAGTCCCGCGGGGACTGCCTACAATGAGCAGTTCTTC
abundance: -; v_gene: TRBV23-1; d_gene: -; j_gene: TRBJ2-2; CDR3aa: CASSLRSGRVGPGSCFF; CDR3nt: -
abundance: few; v_gene: TRBV5-1; d_gene: -; j_gene: TRBJ2-3; CDR3aa: CASSLAGVDTDTQYF; CDR3nt: TGCGCCAGCAGCTTGGCCGGGGTAGACACAGATACGCAGTATTTT
abundance: -; v_gene: TRBV3-1; d_gene: -; j_gene: TRBJ1-1; CDR3aa: CASARGVQAGSGAFF; CDR3nt: TGTGCCAGCGCCCGGGGGGTCCAGGCTGGGAGCGGAGCTTTCTTT